Listed below are T cell receptor beta chains from one sample, sequenced in a study of regulatory T cells in long-lasting Graves disease. MiXCR was run by TCRdb on the multiplex PCR reads, yielding one entry per CDR3 protein. The table includes roughly 610,000 distinct CDR3 sequences, under 20% detected once. The same specimen was also included in a second study, on T cells in Graves' hyperthyroidism and ophthalmopathy.

This sample comprised peripheral blood mononuclear cells (PBMCs), obtained at new diagnosis, from a patient treated with antithyroid drugs. The receptors were gathered from a woman aged 30 to 39 with Graves disease. The CDR3 runs from the conserved cysteine through the conserved F or W. The D gene is left open where the match is weak. Only some rows state a clone size, as once, few, many or a class for expanded clones.

J: TRBJ2-5; size: -; D: TRBD2; V: TRBV25-1; CDR3: CASSELLASGRAGETQYF; DNA: TGTGCCAGCAGTGAATTACTCGCTAGCGGGAGGGCCGGGGAGACCCAGTACTTC
J: TRBJ1-2; size: few; D: -; V: TRBV30; CDR3: CAWSSLARGYMVYTF; DNA: TGTGCCTGGAGTTCTCTCGCGCGGGGGTATATGGTCTACACCTTC
J: TRBJ2-1; size: many; D: TRBD1; V: TRBV6-1; CDR3: CASSQGALNEQFF; DNA: TGTGCCAGCAGTCAGGGGGCACTGAATGAGCAGTTCTTC
J: TRBJ2-1; size: -; D: -; V: TRBV6-1; CDR3: CASSEARPALSYNEQFF; DNA: TGTGCCAGCAGTGAAGCGAGACCAGCCCTCTCCTACAATGAGCAGTTCTTC
J: TRBJ2-7; size: many; D: -; V: TRBV7-2; CDR3: CASSPREGKQYF; DNA: TGTGCCAGCAGCCCCCGAGAGGGCAAGCAGTACTTC
J: TRBJ2-7; size: many; D: -; V: TRBV28; CDR3: CASSLLVGGEQYF; DNA: TGTGCCAGCAGTTTGCTGGTCGGCGGAGAGCAGTACTTC
J: TRBJ2-5; size: many; D: TRBD1; V: TRBV20-1; CDR3: CSAEWTGNQETQYF; DNA: TGCAGTGCAGAATGGACAGGGAACCAAGAGACCCAGTACTTC
J: TRBJ1-2; size: many; D: TRBD1; V: TRBV6-1; CDR3: CASSTGGDGYTF; DNA: TGTGCCAGCAGTACAGGGGGCGATGGCTACACCTTC
J: TRBJ1-2; size: -; D: -; V: TRBV28; CDR3: CASSPGTEKDTF; DNA: TGTGCCAGCAGTCCAGGGACGGAAAAAGACACCTTC
J: TRBJ1-5; size: few; D: -; V: TRBV19; CDR3: CASASIRDIDQPQHF; DNA: TGTGCCAGTGCATCAATCAGGGACATAGATCAGCCCCAGCATTTT
J: TRBJ1-3; size: -; D: -; V: TRBV12-3/TRBV12-4; CDR3: CASSPQTGNTIYF; DNA: TGTGCCAGCAGCCCTCAGACGGGAAACACCATATATTTT
J: TRBJ2-7; size: many; D: -; V: TRBV3-1; CDR3: CASSQGGLEQYF; DNA: TGTGCCAGCAGCCAAGGGGGTTTGGAGCAGTACTTC
J: TRBJ1-2; size: many; D: -; V: TRBV15; CDR3: CATSSLQSNYGYTF; DNA: TGTGCCACCAGCAGTTTACAGAGCAACTATGGCTACACCTTC
J: TRBJ2-1; size: few; D: TRBD2; V: TRBV19; CDR3: CASMKVGLAGGNEQFF; DNA: TGTGCCAGTATGAAGGTTGGACTAGCGGGGGGCAATGAGCAGTTCTTC
J: TRBJ2-2; size: few; D: TRBD1; V: TRBV7-2; CDR3: CASSLTGDNTGDLFF; DNA: TGTGCCAGCAGCTTGACAGGGGACAACACCGGGGACCTGTTTTTT
J: TRBJ1-1; size: many; D: -; V: TRBV2; CDR3: CASSEGVGVGAFF; DNA: TGTGCCAGCAGTGAAGGGGTCGGGGTGGGAGCTTTCTTT
J: TRBJ2-1; size: few; D: -; V: TRBV7-2; CDR3: CASSLGRLDYNEQFF; DNA: TGTGCCAGCAGCTTAGGGAGGCTTGACTACAATGAGCAGTTCTTC
J: TRBJ2-5; size: few; D: -; V: TRBV18; CDR3: CASSPPNNQETQYF; DNA: TGTGCCAGCTCACCACCCAACAACCAAGAGACCCAGTACTTC
J: TRBJ1-1; size: many; D: -; V: TRBV7-9; CDR3: CASSLAMALVNTEAFF; DNA: TGTGCCAGCAGCTTAGCCATGGCCCTGGTGAACACTGAAGCTTTCTTT
J: TRBJ1-3; size: -; D: -; V: TRBV7-7; CDR3: CASSLLGTPGNTIYF; DNA: TGTGCTAGCAGCTTGTTGGGGACCCCTGGAAACACCATATATTTT
J: TRBJ1-6; size: -; D: TRBD1; V: TRBV30; CDR3: CAWNRDRGLPYSPLHF; DNA: TGTGCCTGGAACCGGGACAGGGGACTACCTTATTCACCCCTCCACTTT
J: TRBJ2-4; size: -; D: TRBD1; V: TRBV7-9; CDR3: CASSLTQGDIQYF; DNA: TGTGCCAGCAGCTTAACGCAGGGGGACATTCAGTACTTC
J: TRBJ1-6; size: many; D: TRBD1; V: TRBV6-1; CDR3: CASRKDRGNSPLHF; DNA: TGTGCCAGCAGAAAGGACAGGGGCAATTCACCCCTCCACTTT
J: TRBJ2-3; size: many; D: -; V: TRBV20-1; CDR3: CSARERNSDTQYF; DNA: TGCAGTGCTAGAGAACGGAACTCAGATACGCAGTATTTT
J: TRBJ2-2; size: -; D: -; V: TRBV28; CDR3: CASSSLIDAGELFF; DNA: TGTGCCAGCAGTTCGCTAATAGATGCCGGGGAGCTGTTTTTT
J: TRBJ2-7; size: few; D: TRBD1; V: TRBV10-1; CDR3: CASSSSSSRDRVEQYF; DNA: TGCGCCAGCAGTTCGTCATCTAGCAGGGACAGGGTCGAGCAGTACTTC
J: TRBJ1-5; size: few; D: -; V: TRBV19; CDR3: CASSPEGRLWNQPQHF; DNA: TGTGCCAGTAGTCCGGAGGGACGTCTGTGGAATCAGCCCCAGCATTTT
J: TRBJ2-7; size: many; D: -; V: TRBV6-5; CDR3: CASSYPGSRSYEQYF; DNA: TGTGCCAGCAGTTATCCCGGGAGTCGATCCTACGAGCAGTACTTC
J: TRBJ1-2; size: -; D: -; V: TRBV4-1; CDR3: CASSQGGGDYGYTF; DNA: TGCGCCAGCAGCCAAGGAGGGGGAGACTATGGCTACACCTTC
J: TRBJ1-4; size: -; D: TRBD1; V: TRBV28; CDR3: CASSPLQGYNEKLFF; DNA: TGTGCCAGCAGTCCATTACAGGGGTATAATGAAAAACTGTTTTTT
J: TRBJ2-1; size: once; D: -; V: TRBV20-1; CDR3: CSARDAPNEQFF; DNA: TGCAGTGCTAGAGATGCCCCCAATGAGCAGTTCTTC
J: TRBJ1-2; size: many; D: TRBD1; V: TRBV7-9; CDR3: CASSSPRDRNYGYTF; DNA: TGTGCCAGCAGCTCTCCCCGGGACAGGAACTATGGCTACACCTTC
J: TRBJ2-3; size: many; D: -; V: TRBV28; CDR3: CASSLSSDPLTRNTQYF; DNA: TGTGCCAGCAGTTTATCCTCCGACCCACTCACGCGAAATACGCAGTATTTT
J: TRBJ1-5; size: many; D: TRBD1; V: TRBV7-8; CDR3: CASSPKDRGYSNQPQHF; DNA: TGTGCCAGCAGCCCGAAAGACAGGGGATATAGCAATCAGCCCCAGCATTTT
J: TRBJ1-1; size: many; D: TRBD1; V: TRBV6-2/TRBV6-3; CDR3: CASSYEKGQLNTEAFF; DNA: TGTGCCAGCAGTTACGAAAAGGGACAGCTGAACACTGAAGCTTTCTTT